These 31 T cell receptor beta chains were sequenced from one sample in a study of Graves' ophthalmopathy and Graves' hyperthyroidism. Amplified TCR beta CDR3 regions were obtained using RNA transcripts as template. RT-PCR with HTBI primers came first, then second-round multiplex PCR. TCRdb reanalysed the multiplex PCR reads using MiXCR and keeps one entry per CDR3 protein. The sample includes hundreds of thousands of distinct CDR3 sequences, roughly 50% seen only once; the top ten take around 47%. Sequencing was performed on peripheral blood. These receptors originate from an adult man with Graves' ophthalmopathy.

This clonotype was seen a few times. The rearrangement links TRBV20-1 to TRBJ2-7; 7 bases are a match to TRBD1. V was pared by 4 bases and J by 6 bases, with 9 bases of the junction left unmatched. Germline values: CDR1 DFQATT, CDR2 SNEGSKA (reference sequence). This CDR3 has 13 residues. In DNA form, the CDR3 reads TGCAGTGCTAACAGGGGATCTGTAAGCGAGCAGTACTTC. Translated: CSANRGSVSEQYF.

This clonotype was counted at least ten times. V usage is TRBV5-8 and J usage is TRBJ2-7; 8 bases are a match to TRBD1. The CDR3 loop spans 13 amino acids. V shed 4 bases and J 3 bases; nucleotides not matched to a gene: 3. CDR1 and CDR2 from the germline V gene are SGHTS and YDEGEE. CDR3 sequence reads: CASSKTGDYEQYF. CDR3 coding DNA: TGTGCCAGCAGCAAGACAGGGGACTACGAGCAGTACTTC.

This clonotype was seen more than once but under ten times. The chain couples TRBV9 to TRBJ1-4; TRBD1 might be the D (5 bases). V was cut by 1 base and J by 3 bases, with 10 bases left in between. In germline, CDR1 is SGDLS, CDR2 YYNGEE. CDR3 length: 15 residues. The CDR3 spells CASSVTGLPNEKLFF. As DNA, the CDR3 is TGTGCCAGCAGCGTAACAGGCTTGCCTAATGAAAAACTGTTTTTT.

The rearrangement links TRBV24-1 to TRBJ2-6; 8 nucleotides align to TRBD2. J lost 3 bases, V lost 7 bases, and 7 bases had no gene match. The CDR3 length is 16 residues. CDR1 and CDR2 from the germline V gene are KGHDR and SFDVKD. CDR3: CATSPTGGLGANVLTF. CDR3 coding DNA: TGTGCCACCAGCCCCACGGGGGGGCTTGGGGCCAACGTCCTGACTTTC.

This chain connects TRBV28 to TRBJ2-5, with 9 positions matching TRBD1. CDR1 MDHEN and CDR2 SYDVKM come from the germline V gene. The V gene end was trimmed by 3 bases and the J gene end by 3 bases; junction bases not matched to a gene: 11. CDR3 length: 17 residues. CDR3: CASSFLWDREGKETQYF. The CDR3 region has the DNA TGTGCCAGCAGTTTCCTTTGGGACAGGGAAGGAAAAGAGACCCAGTACTTC.

This clonotype was found once. The CDR3 is CASSPVLVETQYF. CDR3 sequence (DNA): TGTGCCAGCAGTCCCGTTTTGGTCGAGACCCAGTACTTC. The rearrangement uses TRBV7-2 and TRBJ2-5; D is ambiguous. Germline V gene lookup returns CDR1 SGHTA and CDR2 FQGNSA. The ends were cut back, 6 bases at V and 5 bases at J, with 13 bases in the middle. The CDR3 is 13 residues long.

At least ten counts were recorded for this clonotype. The gene calls are TRBV12-3 or TRBV12-4 and TRBJ1-5; the D is unclear. V was clipped by 0 bases and J by 11 bases, with 8 bases between them. The CDR3 extends over 12 amino acids. The CDR3 DNA is TGTGCCAGCAGTTTAGCGAACAAAGCCCAGCATTTT. Translated: CASSLANKAQHF.

This clonotype occurred a few times. This CDR3 is CSATSGQETQYF. In DNA, the CDR3 is TGCAGTGCTACGTCAGGACAAGAGACCCAGTACTTC. The chain couples TRBV20-1 to TRBJ2-5; D is unresolved. The CDR3 loop spans 12 amino acids. Deletions cut 4 bases from V and 2 bases from J, with 8 bases between. CDR1 is DFQATT, CDR2 SNEGSKA, per germline (reference sequence).

The genes are TRBV7-9 and TRBJ2-7, with D unclear. This CDR3 is 13 amino acids long. V shed 5 bases and J shed 2 bases, with 10 bases lying between them. In germline, CDR1 is SEHNR, CDR2 FQNEAQ (reference sequence). Written as DNA, the CDR3 is TGTGCCAGCAGCCCCAAGGGCCCCTACGAGCAGTACTTC. Its protein product is CASSPKGPYEQYF.

The rearrangement joins TRBV27 to TRBJ1-1; D call uncertain. The CDR3 spans 13 residues. Germline CDR1 and CDR2: MNHEY and SMNVEV (reference sequence). The V gene lost 1 base and the J gene lost 1 base, with 4 bases spanning the gap. The DNA of the CDR3 is TGTGCCAGCAGTTTATATTCGAACACTGAAGCTTTCTTT. Translated: CASSLYSNTEAFF.

This clonotype was observed a handful of times. The CDR3, as DNA: TGCAGCGGAAAGGGACAGGGGGCGGCCCGGGTTGAAGCTTTCTTT. Protein product: CSGKGQGAARVEAFF. The chain employs TRBV29-1 and TRBJ1-1; 12 positions agree with TRBD1. Germline V gene data show CDR1 as SQVTM and CDR2 as ANQGSEA. CDR3 length equals 15 residues. V lost 7 bases and J lost 7; bases outside the gene matches: 13.

This clonotype was counted only a few times. The genes are TRBV12-3 or TRBV12-4 and TRBJ2-7; the match to TRBD1 covers 7 bases. V was pared by 4 bases and J by 3 bases, with 6 bases of the junction left unmatched. This CDR3 has 14 residues. In nucleotides, the CDR3 is TGTGCCAGCAGTTCGGCAGGGGGATACTACGAGCAGTACTTC. Protein: CASSSAGGYYEQYF.

This clonotype was seen only a few times. The chain employs TRBV20-1 and TRBJ1-6; D ambiguous. Deletions cut 5 bases from V and 4 bases from J, with 12 bases between. Germline V gives CDR1 DFQATT, CDR2 SNEGSKA (reference sequence). This CDR3 has 14 residues. The CDR3 coding sequence is TGCAGTGCTCCCCACTCACTATATAATTCACCCCTCCACTTT. It specifies CSAPHSLYNSPLHF.

This clonotype occurred once. The chain carries TRBV7-9 and TRBJ1-2; D gene unclear. Per the germline V gene, CDR1 is SEHNR and CDR2 is FQNEAQ (reference sequence). This CDR3 comprises 13 residues. The V and J ends lost 6 bases and 4 bases respectively, with 12 bases between them. CDR3 residues: CASSVTYGYGYTF. The CDR3 DNA reads as TGTGCCAGCAGTGTGACGTATGGCTATGGCTACACCTTC.

This chain joins TRBV9 and TRBJ1-1; a weak D match, TRBD1 (5 bases). This CDR3 has 13 residues. V was clipped by 4 bases and J by 8 bases, with 15 bases between them. Germline CDR1 and CDR2: SGDLS and YYNGEE. CDR3 nucleotide sequence: TGTGCCAGCAGCCCCTTGCCCGGGGGGGAAGCTTTCTTT. Amino acid sequence: CASSPLPGGEAFF.

The chain recombines TRBV9 with TRBJ1-2; perhaps TRBD1 as D (5 bases). From germline, CDR1 is SGDLS and CDR2 YYNGEE. The CDR3 length is 16 residues. Trimming took off 0 bases at V and 2 bases at J, with 14 bases between the two ends. The CDR3 DNA reads as TGTGCCAGCAGCGTAGATGAGCAGGGTCGGAACTATGGCTACACCTTC. Amino acid sequence: CASSVDEQGRNYGYTF. Based on the CDR3 plus reference TRBV9 and TRBJ1-2, the full variable domain is DSGVTQTPKHLITATGQRVTLRCSPRSGDLSVYWYQQSLDQGLQFLIQYYNGEERAKGNILERFSAQQFPDLHSELNLSSLELGDSALYFCASSVDEQGRNYGYTFGSGTRLTVV.

The chain has TRBV7-9 and TRBJ2-5; TRBD1 aligns across 7 bases. The J call may be wrong; the DNA end is better matched by TRBJ2-7. The CDR3 loop spans 15 amino acids. From germline, CDR1 is SEHNR and CDR2 FQNEAQ (reference sequence). The DNA for the CDR3 is TGTGCCAGCAGCTCGTTGACAGGGAGCCGGTACGAGCAGTACTTC. Its translation: CASSSLTGSRYEQYF.

The rearrangement joins TRBV10-3 to TRBJ2-7, with 10 bases aligning to TRBD2. After removal of 10 bases from V and 4 bases from J, the junction contained 13 bases not matched to a gene. Germline CDR1 and CDR2: ENHRY and SYGVKD. This CDR3 spans 15 amino acids. The CDR3 DNA sequence: TGTGCCAGCAAACGGAGTAGCGGGAGGCGGTACGAGCAGTACTTC. This sequence encodes CASKRSSGRRYEQYF.

The V and J genes are TRBV25-1 and TRBJ2-7; D gene ambiguous. The germline gives CDR1 MGHDK, CDR2 SYGVNS. The CDR3 totals 14 residues. Trimming took 5 bases from V and 0 from J, leaving 11 bases between them. The CDR3 protein is CASSLALSSYEQYF. DNA for the CDR3: TGTGCCAGCAGTTTGGCACTCAGCTCCTACGAGCAGTACTTC.

In its sample, this clonotype was seen a few times. This chain joins TRBV5-1 and TRBJ1-1; D is undetermined. The V gene's germline CDR1 is SGHRS and CDR2 YFSETQ. There are 13 residues in the CDR3. Trimming left V 6 bases short and J 1 base short, with 10 bases between. The CDR3 DNA reads as TGCGCCAGCACACTTCGCGAGAACACTGAAGCTTTCTTT. It specifies CASTLRENTEAFF.

Only one count was recorded for this clonotype. This chain joins TRBV11-3 and TRBJ2-7, with a tentative D call TRBD1 (6 bases). The germline CDR1 and CDR2 sequences are SGHNT and YENEEA. CDR3 length: 14 residues. V was trimmed by 4 bases and J by 1 base, leaving 11 bases between them. The CDR3 DNA follows: TGTGCCAGCAGCTCCCCAACAGGGTCCTACGAGCAGTACTTC. Protein: CASSSPTGSYEQYF. Supplemented by reference TRBV11-3 and TRBJ2-7, the full variable domain reads EAGVVQSPRYKIIEKKQPVAFWCNPISGHNTLYWYLQNLGQGPELLIRYENEEAVDDSQLPKDRFSAERLKGVDSTLKIQPAELGDSAVYLCASSSPTGSYEQYFGPGTRLTVT.

The J gene is TRBJ1-3, the V gene TRBV29-1; D is ambiguous. V lost 5 bases to trimming and J lost 5 bases, with 7 bases between them. CDR3 size: 11 residues. Germline V gives CDR1 SQVTM, CDR2 ANQGSEA. The CDR3: CSVPSRNTIYF. The CDR3 DNA follows: TGCAGCGTTCCGTCGCGAAACACCATATATTTT.

This rearrangement joins TRBV12-3 or TRBV12-4 to TRBJ2-5; D is possibly TRBD2 (6 bases). V shed 2 bases and J shed 4 bases, with 8 bases lying between them. The CDR3 sequence is 13 residues long. The CDR3 spells CASSLIGGETQYF. The CDR3 DNA is TGTGCCAGCAGTTTAATCGGGGGAGAGACCCAGTACTTC.

The CDR3: CASRELDTGETQYF. The CDR3 region has the DNA TGTGCCAGCAGAGAACTAGACACCGGGGAGACCCAGTACTTC. This chain links TRBV28 with TRBJ2-5; D is perhaps TRBD2 (5 bases). V dropped 6 bases and J dropped 5 bases, with 16 bases sitting between them. CDR3 length: 14 amino acids. The germline CDR1 and CDR2 sequences are MDHEN and SYDVKM.

DNA of the CDR3: TGTGCCAGCAGTCCCGGGACAGGGGTTTATGGTGGAAACACCATATATTTT. Translation gives CASSPGTGVYGGNTIYF. This chain links TRBV2 with TRBJ1-3; 10 bases are a match to TRBD1. J lost 3 bases, V lost 5 bases, and 10 bases had no gene match. CDR3 size: 17 residues. The V gene's germline CDR1 is SNHLY and CDR2 FYNNEI. Full variable domain (missing parts from reference TRBV2 and TRBJ1-3): EPEVTQTPSHQVTQMGQEVILRCVPISNHLYFYWYRQILGQKVEFLVSFYNNEISEKSEIFDDQFSVERPDGSNFTLKIRSTKLEDSAMYFCASSPGTGVYGGNTIYFGEGSWLTVV.

The chain carries TRBV5-8 and TRBJ2-6, with D unclear. V was pared by 2 bases and J by 0 bases, with 6 bases between. In germline, CDR1 is SGHTS, CDR2 YDEGEE. The CDR3 length is 15 residues. The CDR3 DNA sequence: TGTGCCAGCAGCTTCGCCGGCTCTGGGGCCAACGTCCTGACTTTC. It yields the protein CASSFAGSGANVLTF. The full variable domain, in which reference TRBV5-8 and TRBJ2-6 provide the parts outside the CDR3, is EAGVTQSPTHLIKTRGQQATLRCSPISGHTSVYWYQQALGLGLQFLLWYDEGEERNRGNFPPRFSGRQFPNYSSELNVNALELEDSALYLCASSFAGSGANVLTFGAGSRLTVL.

In this sample, this clonotype turned up a few times. This rearrangement joins TRBV19 to TRBJ1-1; D gene unclear. V was cut by 1 base and J by 1 base, with 7 bases left in between. This CDR3 is built from 14 residues. The germline V gene has CDR1 LNHDA and CDR2 SQIVND (reference sequence). CDR3 protein: CASSIGPTNTEAFF. The CDR3 bases are TGTGCCAGTAGTATAGGACCAACGAACACTGAAGCTTTCTTT.

The rearrangement links TRBV7-3 to TRBJ2-7, with 7 bases aligning to TRBD2. V lost 6 bases, J lost 3 bases, and 11 bases stayed unmatched. The CDR3 totals 15 residues. The germline gives CDR1 SGHTA, CDR2 FQGTGA. CDR3 bases: TGTGCCAGCAGTTACCGGGCGGGGAGGGACTACGAGCAGTACTTC. It codes for CASSYRAGRDYEQYF.

CDR3 in amino acids: CASSLAFGSQETQYF. CDR3 bases: TGTGCCAGCAGCTTGGCCTTCGGGTCCCAAGAGACCCAGTACTTC. The J gene is TRBJ2-5, the V gene TRBV5-4; D remains unclear. In germline, CDR1 is SGHNT, CDR2 YYREEE (reference sequence). This CDR3 contains 15 residues. The V end was cut by 0 bases, the J end by 1 base, with 10 bases between.

This sequence joins TRBV7-2 and TRBJ1-4; D is possibly TRBD1 (5 bases). Germline CDR1 is SGHTA and CDR2 is FQGNSA. CDR3 size: 14 residues. V was trimmed by 3 bases and J by 12 bases, leaving 17 bases between them. CDR3 loop: CASSLDPGVGELFF. In DNA, the CDR3 is TGTGCCAGCAGCTTGGACCCGGGGGTGGGGGAACTGTTTTTT.

A single count supports this clonotype. CDR3 region: CASSLAPGVANTGELFF. The CDR3 nucleotides read TGTGCCAGCAGCTTAGCCCCCGGGGTCGCGAACACCGGGGAGCTGTTTTTT. The chain carries TRBV25-1 and TRBJ2-2; possibly TRBD2 for D (5 bases). CDR3 length: 17 amino acids. Trimming pared 6 bases from V and 0 bases from J, leaving 17 bases between. The germline V gene has CDR1 MGHDK and CDR2 SYGVNS.